This T cell receptor beta chain was documented in a study of T-cell reconstitution after alpha-beta-depleted transplantation in children. Construction of the TCRbeta library involved unique molecular identifiers. A single record per CDR3 protein comes from TCRdb applying MiXCR to the PCR reads. In the table there are some 220,000 distinct CDR3 sequences, approximately 9% of which are singletons. Per germline, CDR1 SGHTA and CDR2 FQGNSA. V lost 1 base and J 4 bases, leaving 11 bases between the germline ends. The CDR3 spans 15 residues. Sequencing was performed on PBMCs from the stem cell graft donor, taken from the stem cell graft. The TCR comes from a human donor who donated a stem cell graft to a child with acute lymphoblastic leukemia. The chain uses TRBV7-2 and TRBJ2-1, with D tentatively TRBD1 (5 bases). CDR3 loop: CASSLGVGPYNEQFF. The CDR3 coding sequence is TGTGCCAGCAGCTTAGGAGTGGGGCCATACAATGAGCAGTTCTTC. The whole variable domain, filled in from reference TRBV7-2 and TRBJ2-1, reads GAGVSQSPSNKVTEKGKDVELRCDPISGHTALYWYRQSLGQGLEFLIYFQGNSAPDKSGLPSDRFSAERTGGSVSTLTIQRTQQEDSAVYLCASSLGVGPYNEQFFGPGTRLTVL.